In its sample, the clone carrying this T cell receptor beta chain was seen once. The antigen is unknown. The record originates from a study of cytomegalovirus exposure and HLA in healthy donors. Study observations and caveats: A missense DCLRE1C variant was associated with V- and J-gene trimming of TCR beta chains in a later analysis, and an independent cohort replicated the association. CMV serostatus was the sole immune exposure information available.

A multiplex PCR was run with 60 Vbeta primers and 13 Jbeta primers. The assay was immunoSEQ multiplex PCR, and TCRdb's table has in-frame clones only and misses some. Among fewer than 200,000 clones, around three quarters were seen once, and the ten largest hold roughly an eighth. Germline lookup yields CDR1 MGHRA and CDR2 YSYEKL. J gave up 7 bases and V 6 bases, and 11 bases lay outside the gene matches. The CDR3 spans 15 residues. Specimen: PBMCs. The source is a woman younger than 45 in good health and CMV-seropositive. The chain carries TRBV4-1 and TRBJ2-1, with 8 bases lining up with TRBD2. This chain's CDR3 is CASSPTGLEVNEQFF. The CDR3 nucleotides are TGCGCCAGCAGTCCAACGGGACTAGAGGTAAATGAGCAGTTCTTC.